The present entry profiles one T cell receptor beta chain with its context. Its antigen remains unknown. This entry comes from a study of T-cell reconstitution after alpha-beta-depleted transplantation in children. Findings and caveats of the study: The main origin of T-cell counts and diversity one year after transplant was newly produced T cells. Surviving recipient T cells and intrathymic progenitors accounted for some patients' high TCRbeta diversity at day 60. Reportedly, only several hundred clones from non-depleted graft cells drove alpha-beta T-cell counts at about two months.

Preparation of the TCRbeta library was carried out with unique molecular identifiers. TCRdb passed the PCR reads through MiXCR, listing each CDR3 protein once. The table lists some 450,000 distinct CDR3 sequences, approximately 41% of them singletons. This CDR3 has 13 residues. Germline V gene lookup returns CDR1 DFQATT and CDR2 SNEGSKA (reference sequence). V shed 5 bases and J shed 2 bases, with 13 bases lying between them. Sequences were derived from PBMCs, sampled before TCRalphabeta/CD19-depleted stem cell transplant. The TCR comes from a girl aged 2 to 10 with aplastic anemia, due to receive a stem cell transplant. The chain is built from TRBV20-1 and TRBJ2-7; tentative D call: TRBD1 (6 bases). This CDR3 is CSADDRPAYEQYF. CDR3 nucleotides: TGCAGTGCTGACGACAGGCCAGCCTACGAGCAGTACTTC.